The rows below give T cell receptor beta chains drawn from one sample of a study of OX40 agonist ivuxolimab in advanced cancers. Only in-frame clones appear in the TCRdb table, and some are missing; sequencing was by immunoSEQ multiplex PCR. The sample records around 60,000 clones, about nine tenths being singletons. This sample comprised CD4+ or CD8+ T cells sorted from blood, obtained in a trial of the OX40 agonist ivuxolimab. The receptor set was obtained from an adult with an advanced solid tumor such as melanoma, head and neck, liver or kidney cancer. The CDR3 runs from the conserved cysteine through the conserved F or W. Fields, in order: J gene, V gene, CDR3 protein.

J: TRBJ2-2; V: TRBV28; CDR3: CASRFDRDTGELFF
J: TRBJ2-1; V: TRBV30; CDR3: CAWSGDKRSYNEQFF
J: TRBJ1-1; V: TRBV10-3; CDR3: CAISPGLGGTEAFF
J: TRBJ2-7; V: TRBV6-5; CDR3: CASSKGLTGGEQYF
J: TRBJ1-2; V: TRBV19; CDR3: CASSPGEPRGYTF
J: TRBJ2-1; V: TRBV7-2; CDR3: CASSSSPTSGFSYNEQFF
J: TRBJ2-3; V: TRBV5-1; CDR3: CASSSLLAGGGRGTQYF
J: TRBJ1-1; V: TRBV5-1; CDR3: CASSSRGTEAFF
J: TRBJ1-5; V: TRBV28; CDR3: CASSDPNQPQHF
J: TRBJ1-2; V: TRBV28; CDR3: CASSLSGGGYTF
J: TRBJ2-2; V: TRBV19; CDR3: CASRDRAWTGELFF
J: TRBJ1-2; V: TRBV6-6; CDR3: CASSYSSVVSGYTF
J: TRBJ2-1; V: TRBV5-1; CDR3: CASSLGGTSGDNEQFF
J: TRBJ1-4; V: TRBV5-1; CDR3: CASSLAGPTNEKLFF
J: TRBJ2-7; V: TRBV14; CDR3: CASSLSGTGLREQYF
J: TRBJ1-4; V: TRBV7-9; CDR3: CASSEGQRVFF
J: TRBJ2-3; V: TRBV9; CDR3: CASSVEPRTDTQYF
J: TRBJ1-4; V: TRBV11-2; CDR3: CASSPRSEKLFF
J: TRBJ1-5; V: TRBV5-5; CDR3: CASSFGNSNQPQHF
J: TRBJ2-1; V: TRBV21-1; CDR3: CASSKGTGGLYNEQFF
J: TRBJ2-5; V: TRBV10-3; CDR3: CAISERDRRYQETQYF
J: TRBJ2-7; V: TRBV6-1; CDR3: CASRRASSYEQYF
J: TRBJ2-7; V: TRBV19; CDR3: CASSVTETSYEQYF
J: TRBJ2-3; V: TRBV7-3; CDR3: CASSLAGSLISTDTQYF
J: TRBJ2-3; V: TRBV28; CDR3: CASYISPGQGYVASTDTQYF
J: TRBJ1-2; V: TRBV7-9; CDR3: CASSQWGGGSGYTF
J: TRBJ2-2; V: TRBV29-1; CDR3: CSVLAGAVTGELFF
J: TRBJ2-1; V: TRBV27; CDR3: CASNFRTGRSSEQFF